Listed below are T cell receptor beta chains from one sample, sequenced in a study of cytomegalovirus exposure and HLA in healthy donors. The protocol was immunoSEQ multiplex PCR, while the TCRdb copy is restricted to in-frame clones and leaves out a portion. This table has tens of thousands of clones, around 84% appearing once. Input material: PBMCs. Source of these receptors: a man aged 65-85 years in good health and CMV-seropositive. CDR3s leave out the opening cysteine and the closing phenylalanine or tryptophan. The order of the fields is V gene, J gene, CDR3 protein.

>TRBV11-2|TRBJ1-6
ASSLEQGYNSPLH
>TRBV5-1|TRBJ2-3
ASSQSDTQY
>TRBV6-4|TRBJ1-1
ATIESPRQGRAEAF
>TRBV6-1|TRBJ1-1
ASSEYRYEAF
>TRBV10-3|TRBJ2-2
ATGLAGGSGELF
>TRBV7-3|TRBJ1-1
ASSLSGGNAEAF
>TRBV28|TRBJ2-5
ASSLAAGYQETQY
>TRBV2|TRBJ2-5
ASSPGRAIGETQY
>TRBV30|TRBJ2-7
AWSSPHSGSITQQY
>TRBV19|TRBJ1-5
ASSGFGNQPQH
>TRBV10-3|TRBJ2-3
AISKTGQGTDTQY
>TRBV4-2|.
ASSRDRSSYEQY
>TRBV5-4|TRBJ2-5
ASSLSNSQETQY
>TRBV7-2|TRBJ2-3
ASSSYVDTQY
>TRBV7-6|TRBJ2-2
ASSIRGMGGELF
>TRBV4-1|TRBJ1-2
ASSYPGQGARGYT
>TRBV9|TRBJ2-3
ASSVEVAGAPGQY
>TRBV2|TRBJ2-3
ASNRVTDTQY
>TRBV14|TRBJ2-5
ASSQMTGARFETQY
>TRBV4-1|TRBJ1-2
ASSQGHGNYGYT
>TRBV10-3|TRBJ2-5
ATETSGGETQY
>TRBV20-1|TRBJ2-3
SARATDTQY
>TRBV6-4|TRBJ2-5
ASRSASGGTLRGY
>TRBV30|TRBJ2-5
AWSVSIQETQY
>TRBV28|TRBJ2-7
ASSLERGSSYEQY
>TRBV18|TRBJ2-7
ASSPPTSYEQY
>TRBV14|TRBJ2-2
ASSQGAPGQGAAGELF
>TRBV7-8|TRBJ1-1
ASSLLRGTGQAF
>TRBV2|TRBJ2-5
ASSPRLGGETQY
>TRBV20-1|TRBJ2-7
SVEFYEQY
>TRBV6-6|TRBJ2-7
ASSYYRGGEYEQY
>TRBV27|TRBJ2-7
ADRGATQY
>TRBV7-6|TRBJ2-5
ASSRQGMGFRETQY
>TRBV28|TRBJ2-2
ASSTRTANTGELF